This T cell receptor beta chain was recovered during a study of blood T cell repertoires in COVID-19. Whole-study context: The samples span acute and convalescent COVID-19 from the United States, Italy and Spain. From T cells, B-cell-depleted T cells, or PBMCs came the material, which was cDNA or gDNA.

Under the authors' procedure: Scientists estimated how many nucleated cells there were by amplifying reference gene primers. Produced via immunoSEQ multiplex PCR; TCRdb's table is partial and in-frame only. From that table come the V and J calls and clone size; the DNA was used to work out D and trimming. The sample contains about 270,000 clones, about 86% of which appear only once. The trim removed 2 bases at V and 3 bases at J, leaving 5 bases unmatched. This CDR3 is built from 15 residues. CDR1 and CDR2 (germline): SGDLS, YYNGEE. A few counts support this clone. Input material: peripheral blood. J is TRBJ1-2 and V is TRBV9, with TRBD1 matching 9 bases. The sequence was collected from a woman aged 55 to 70 with active or convalescent COVID-19. The CDR3 nucleotides are TGTGCCAGCAGCGTTGGGACAGGGAAAGACTATGGCTACACCTTC. It yields the protein CASSVGTGKDYGYTF.